These 23 T cell receptor beta chains originate from one sample sequenced in a study of blood T cell repertoires in COVID-19. The table came from immunoSEQ multiplex PCR; TCRdb's copy has only in-frame clones and leaves some out. The top ten clones hold 7% to 7.5% of a sample with about 360,000 clones, 86% of them seen once. The specimen was peripheral blood. The receptors stem from a woman aged 55-70 years with COVID-19, enrolled during active disease.

In its sample, this clone was seen a few times. V usage is TRBV30 and J usage is TRBJ1-6, with 7 bases matching TRBD1. CDR3 length: 14 residues. The germline CDR1 and CDR2 sequences are GTSNPN and SVGIG (reference sequence). V shed 5 bases, J shed 5 bases, and the junction held 6 bases outside the gene matches. The CDR3 sequence is CAWGEGQNNSPLHF. Written as DNA, the CDR3 is TGTGCCTGGGGAGAGGGACAGAATAATTCACCCCTCCACTTT.

V usage is TRBV5-8 and J usage is TRBJ2-1, with D uncertain. Looked up from germline, CDR1 is SGHTS and CDR2 is YDEGEE. The V end lost 3 bases, the J end lost 7 bases, and 8 bases lay between the germline ends. The length of the CDR3 is 12 residues. This chain's CDR3 is CASSWSGNEQFF. CDR3 coding DNA: TGTGCCAGCAGCTGGTCCGGGAATGAGCAGTTCTTC.

J is TRBJ2-3 and V is TRBV4-1; 9 bases are shared with TRBD2. V gave up 4 bases and J gave up 5 bases; unmatched junction bases: 16. Germline V gene data show CDR1 as MGHRA and CDR2 as YSYEKL. The length of the CDR3 is 18 residues. This CDR3 reads CASSRAIVAGGRIDTQYF. The CDR3 bases are TGCGCCAGCAGCCGGGCCATCGTGGCGGGGGGGCGGATAGATACGCAGTATTTT.

As regards this clone: Other DNA sequences from this sample encode an identical CDR3 as well. The chain links TRBV3-1 (or the pseudogene TRBV3-2) to TRBJ1-2; D gene uncertain. The CDR3 totals 13 residues. From germline, CDR1 is LGHDT and CDR2 YNNKEL (reference sequence). V lost 1 base to trimming and J lost 4 bases, with 7 bases between them. This CDR3 reads CASSQGGSYGYTF. The CDR3 DNA reads as TGTGCCAGCAGCCAAGGCGGAAGCTATGGCTACACCTTC.

This clone was detected a few times. The chain joins TRBV27 to TRBJ1-6; 10 bases are shared with TRBD1. Germline CDR1 is MNHEY and CDR2 is SMNVEV (reference sequence). CDR3 length: 19 residues. J lost 7 bases, V lost 6 bases, and 18 bases had no gene match. The CDR3 region is CASSRSGTGEAVGNSPLHF. The CDR3 DNA sequence: TGTGCCAGCAGCCGCTCCGGGACAGGGGAAGCGGTCGGGAATTCACCCCTCCACTTT.

The rearrangement uses TRBV18 and TRBJ1-2; 9 positions match TRBD1. The CDR3 has 14 amino acids. Germline lookup yields CDR1 KGHSH and CDR2 LQKENI. J gave up 8 bases and V 6 bases, and 10 bases lay outside the gene matches. The CDR3 loop reads CASSPSQGARGYTF. The CDR3 DNA follows: TGTGCCAGCTCGCCCTCACAGGGGGCGCGCGGCTACACCTTC. The complete variable domain, with remaining parts taken from reference TRBV18 and TRBJ1-2, reads NAGVMQNPRHLVRRRGQEARLRCSPMKGHSHVYWYRQLPEEGLKFMVYLQKENIIDESGMPKERFSAEFPKEGPSILRIQQVVRGDSAAYFCASSPSQGARGYTFGSGTRLTVV.

The chain is built from TRBV3-1 (or the pseudogene TRBV3-2) and TRBJ2-1; D possibly corresponds to TRBD2 (5 bases). Germline V gene lookup returns CDR1 LGHDT and CDR2 YNNKEL (reference sequence). The length of the CDR3 is 12 residues. V lost 7 bases and J lost 3, with 7 bases in between. CDR3 DNA: TGTGCCAGCACGGCGGGCTACAATGAGCAGTTCTTC. This sequence encodes CASTAGYNEQFF.

The CDR3 nucleotides read TGTGCCATCAGTGAGTCTACGGGGACTGAAGCTTTCTTT. Translated, it gives CAISESTGTEAFF. The V and J genes are TRBV10-3 and TRBJ1-1; unclear D gene. Trimming took 0 bases from V and 5 from J, leaving 7 bases between them. This CDR3 is built from 13 residues. Germline V gives CDR1 ENHRY, CDR2 SYGVKD.

In DNA, the CDR3 is TGTGCCAGTAGTATTTTGTTGGGGGCGAGGGGAGAGACCCAGTACTTC. Its translation: CASSILLGARGETQYF. This sequence joins TRBV19 and TRBJ2-5; D may be TRBD1 (6 bases). V shed 3 bases and J shed 4 bases, with 18 bases lying between them. The CDR3 is made up of 16 amino acids. Germline lookup yields CDR1 LNHDA and CDR2 SQIVND (reference sequence).

The J gene is TRBJ1-3, the V gene TRBV12-3 or TRBV12-4; maybe TRBD1 (5 bases). The CDR3 is 13 residues long. Trimming removed 3 bases from V and 4 bases from J, with 7 bases in between. The CDR3 coding sequence is TGTGCCAGCAGTTTTGGACAAGGAAACACCATATATTTT. Translation gives CASSFGQGNTIYF.

The chain combines TRBV7-6 with TRBJ1-3; D may be TRBD1 (6 bases). The germline gives CDR1 SGHVS, CDR2 FNYEAQ. V was clipped by 5 bases and J by 0 bases, with 11 bases between them. The CDR3 has 15 amino acids. The CDR3 DNA sequence: TGTGCCAGCAGCCCGGACAGCAGCTCTGGAAACACCATATATTTT. Protein sequence: CASSPDSSSGNTIYF.

V is TRBV5-6 and J is TRBJ2-7; 9 nucleotides agree with TRBD1. The germline gives CDR1 SGHDT, CDR2 YYEEEE. Unmatched junction bases numbered 9, after V lost 7 bases and J lost 4 bases. CDR3 length: 14 amino acids. In nucleotides, the CDR3 is TGTGCCAGCCAACGGGGACAGGGATATTACGAGCAGTACTTC. It encodes CASQRGQGYYEQYF.

This clone was seen only a few times. V usage is TRBV10-1 and J usage is TRBJ2-6; TRBD2 matches at 15 bases. V was pared by 4 bases and J by 0 bases, with 10 bases of the junction left unmatched. The CDR3 is made up of 21 amino acids. The V gene's germline CDR1 is WNHNN and CDR2 SYGVQD (reference sequence). CDR3 nucleotides: TGCGCCAGCAGTGCTTCCGGGACTAGCGGGGGGAGTTACTCTGGGGCCAACGTCCTGACTTTC. Its protein is CASSASGTSGGSYSGANVLTF.

The V gene is TRBV19, the J gene TRBJ2-1, with D unresolved. The germline CDR1 and CDR2 sequences are LNHDA and SQIVND (reference sequence). Trimming removed 5 bases at V and 6 bases at J, with 11 bases between. This CDR3 is built from 13 residues. The CDR3 loop is CASSLTGFNEQFF. The CDR3 DNA reads as TGTGCCAGTAGTCTGACTGGATTCAATGAGCAGTTCTTC.

This clone came up a few times. The chain links TRBV10-3 to TRBJ1-2, with 9 bases fitting TRBD1. V trimming: 7 bases; J trimming: 7 bases; junction bases outside the gene matches: 10. Germline lookup yields CDR1 ENHRY and CDR2 SYGVKD. The CDR3 consists of 14 residues. The CDR3 DNA reads TGTGCCATCAAGTCGGGACAGGGCATAACTGGCTACACCTTC. As protein: CAIKSGQGITGYTF.

V and J are TRBV29-1 and TRBJ2-7; TRBD1 matches at 9 bases. This CDR3 comprises 15 residues. Unmatched junction bases numbered 6, after V lost 0 bases and J lost 3 bases. Germline values: CDR1 SQVTM, CDR2 ANQGSEA. CDR3 region: CSVEDGTGTLYEQYF. CDR3 nucleotide sequence: TGCAGCGTTGAAGACGGGACAGGGACGCTCTACGAGCAGTACTTC.

This clone is a singleton in its sample. Other DNA sequences from this sample encode an identical CDR3 as well. The genes are TRBV11-3 and TRBJ1-2; 8 bases are shared with TRBD1. Germline values: CDR1 SGHNT, CDR2 YENEEA. Trimming at V came to 5 bases and at J to 4 bases, leaving 3 bases not matched to a gene. The CDR3 spans 13 residues. CDR3 loop: CASSTDRGYGYTF. CDR3 DNA sequence: TGTGCCAGCAGCACCGACAGGGGCTATGGCTACACCTTC.

The chain uses TRBV3-1 (or the pseudogene TRBV3-2) and TRBJ1-5; perhaps TRBD1 as D (6 bases). V was pared by 4 bases and J by 5 bases, with 12 bases between. The CDR3 extends over 14 amino acids. CDR1 and CDR2 (germline): LGHDT, YNNKEL (reference sequence). In DNA form, the CDR3 reads TGTGCCAGCAGCCCGGGACACTCTTATCAGCCCCAGCATTTT. Its protein is CASSPGHSYQPQHF.

This chain uses TRBV13 with TRBJ2-3; 12 bases line up with TRBD2. The length of the CDR3 is 15 residues. The trim removed 2 bases at V and 4 bases at J, leaving 1 base unmatched. Germline loops: CDR1 PRHDT, CDR2 FYEKMQ (reference sequence). This CDR3 is CASSLSSGGADTQYF. The CDR3 coding sequence is TGTGCCAGCAGCTTATCTAGCGGGGGGGCAGATACGCAGTATTTT. Looking up the rest from reference TRBV13 and TRBJ2-3 gives the full variable domain: AAGVIQSPRHLIKEKRETATLKCYPIPRHDTVYWYQQGPGQDPQFLISFYEKMQSDKGSIPDRFSAQQFSDYHSELNMSSLELGDSALYFCASSLSSGGADTQYFGPGTRLTVL.

This clone was counted only a few times. The genes are TRBV7-3 and TRBJ2-2; D not certain. V was clipped by 1 base and J by 4 bases, with 4 bases between them. Looked up from germline, CDR1 is SGHTA and CDR2 is FQGTGA. This CDR3 has 13 amino acids. The CDR3 sequence: CASSLRVTGELFF. In DNA form, the CDR3 reads TGTGCCAGCAGCTTAAGAGTCACCGGGGAGCTGTTTTTT.

The chain combines TRBV5-5 with TRBJ2-7, with 8 bases aligning to TRBD1. Germline CDR1 is SGHKS and CDR2 is YYEKEE (reference sequence). V was pared by 7 bases and J by 2 bases, with 8 bases of the junction left unmatched. The CDR3 contains 14 residues. The CDR3 bases are TGTGCCAGCGTCTCTTGGACAGGGCCCTACGAGCAGTACTTC. It encodes CASVSWTGPYEQYF.

V usage is TRBV20-1 and J usage is TRBJ1-2; possible D gene TRBD1, 5 bases. The V end was cut by 3 bases, the J end by 2 bases, with 13 bases between. Germline V CDR1 and CDR2: DFQATT, SNEGSKA (reference sequence). CDR3 length: 14 residues. The CDR3 sequence is CSASSEGRNYGYTF. The CDR3 nucleotides are TGCAGTGCTAGTTCGGAGGGGCGAAACTATGGCTACACCTTC.

The V and J genes are TRBV3-1 (or the pseudogene TRBV3-2) and TRBJ1-5; D uncertain. The V gene's germline CDR1 is LGHDT and CDR2 YNNKEL (reference sequence). Trimming removed 1 base from V and 3 bases from J, with 10 bases in between. The CDR3 loop spans 15 amino acids. Here the CDR3 reads CASSQGASPNQPQHF. As DNA, the CDR3 is TGTGCCAGCAGCCAAGGGGCGAGTCCCAATCAGCCCCAGCATTTT.